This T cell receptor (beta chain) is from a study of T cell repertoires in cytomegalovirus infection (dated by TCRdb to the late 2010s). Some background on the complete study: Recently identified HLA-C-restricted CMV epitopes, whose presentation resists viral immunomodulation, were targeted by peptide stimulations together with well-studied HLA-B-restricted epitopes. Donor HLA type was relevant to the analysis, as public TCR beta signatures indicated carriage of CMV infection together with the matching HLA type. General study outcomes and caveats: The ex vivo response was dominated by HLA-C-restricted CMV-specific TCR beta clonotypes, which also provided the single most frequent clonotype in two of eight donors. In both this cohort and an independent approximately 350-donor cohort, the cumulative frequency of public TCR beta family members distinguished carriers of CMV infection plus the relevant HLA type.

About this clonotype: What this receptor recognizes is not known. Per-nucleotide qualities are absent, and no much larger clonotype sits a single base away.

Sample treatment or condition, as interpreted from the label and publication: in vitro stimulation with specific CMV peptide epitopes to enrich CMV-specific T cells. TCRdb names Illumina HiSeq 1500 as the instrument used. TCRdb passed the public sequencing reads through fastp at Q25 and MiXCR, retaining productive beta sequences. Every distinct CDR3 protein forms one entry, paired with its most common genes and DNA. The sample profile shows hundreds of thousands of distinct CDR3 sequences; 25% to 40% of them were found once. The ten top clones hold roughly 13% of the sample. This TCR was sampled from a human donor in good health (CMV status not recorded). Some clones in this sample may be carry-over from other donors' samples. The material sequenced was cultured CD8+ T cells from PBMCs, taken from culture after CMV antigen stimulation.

The encoded CDR3 is CASTPEVTGGVDYGYTF. Read as DNA, the sequence is TGTGCCAGCACGCCGGAGGTGACAGGAGGTGTCGACTATGGCTACACCTTC. This sequence uses TRBV6-6 and TRBJ1-2; perhaps TRBD1 is the D gene, with 6 bases matching. V is reduced by 7 bases and J by 3 bases, leaving a spacing of 24 bases between them. The CDR3 runs 17 residues from the cysteine to the phenylalanine. Of the read, only the CDR3 DNA is kept; its 51 bases are in frame from base 1. The CDR1 and CDR2 encoded by the germline V gene (reference sequence) are MNHNY and SVGAGI.